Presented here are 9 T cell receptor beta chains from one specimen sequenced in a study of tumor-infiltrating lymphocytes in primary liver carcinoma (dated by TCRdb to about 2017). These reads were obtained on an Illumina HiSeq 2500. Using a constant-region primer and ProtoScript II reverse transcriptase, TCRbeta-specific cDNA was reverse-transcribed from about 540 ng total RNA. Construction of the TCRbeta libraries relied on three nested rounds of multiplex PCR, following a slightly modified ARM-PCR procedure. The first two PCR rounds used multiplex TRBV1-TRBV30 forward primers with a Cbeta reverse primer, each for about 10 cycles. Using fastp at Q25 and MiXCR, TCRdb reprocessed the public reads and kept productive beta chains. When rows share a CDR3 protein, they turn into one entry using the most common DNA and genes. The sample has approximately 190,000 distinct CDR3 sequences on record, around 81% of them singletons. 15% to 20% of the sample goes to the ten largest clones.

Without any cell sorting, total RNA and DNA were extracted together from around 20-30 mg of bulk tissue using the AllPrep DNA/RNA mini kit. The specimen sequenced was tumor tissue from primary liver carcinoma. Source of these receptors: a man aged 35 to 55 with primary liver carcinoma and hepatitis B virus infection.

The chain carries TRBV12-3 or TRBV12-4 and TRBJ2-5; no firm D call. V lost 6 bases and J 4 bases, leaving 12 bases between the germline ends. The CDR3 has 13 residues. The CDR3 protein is CASSRRESETQYF. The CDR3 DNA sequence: TGTGCCAGCAGCCGAAGAGAGTCAGAGACCCAGTACTTC.

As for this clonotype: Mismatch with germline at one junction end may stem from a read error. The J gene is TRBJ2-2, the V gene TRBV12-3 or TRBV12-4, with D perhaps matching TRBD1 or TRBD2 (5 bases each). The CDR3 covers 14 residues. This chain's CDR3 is CASMATANTGELFF. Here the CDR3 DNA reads TGTGCCAGCATGGCGACAGCGAACACCGGGGAACTGTTTTTC.

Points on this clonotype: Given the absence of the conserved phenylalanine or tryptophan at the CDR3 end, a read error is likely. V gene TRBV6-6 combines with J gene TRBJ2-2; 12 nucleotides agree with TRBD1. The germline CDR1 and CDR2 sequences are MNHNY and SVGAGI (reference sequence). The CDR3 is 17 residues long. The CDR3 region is CDSSYSGQGAGTGELFL. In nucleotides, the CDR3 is TGTGACAGCAGTTACTCGGGACAGGGGGCGGGAACCGGGGAGCTGTTTCTT.

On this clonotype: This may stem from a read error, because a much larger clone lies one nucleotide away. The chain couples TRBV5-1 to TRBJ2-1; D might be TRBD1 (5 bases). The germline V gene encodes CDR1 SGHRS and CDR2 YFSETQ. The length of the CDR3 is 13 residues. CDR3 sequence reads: CASSSLQDNERFF. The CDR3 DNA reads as TGCGCCAGCAGCTCCCTCCAGGACAATGAGCGGTTCTTC.

CDR3 DNA: TGTGCCAGTAGCCACCCCCTAGCGGGAGGTCGAAGCACAGATACGCAGTATTTT. Protein: CASSHPLAGGRSTDTQYF. This sequence joins TRBV12-3 or TRBV12-4 and TRBJ2-3; 11 bases agree with TRBD2. Losses at the gene ends were 9 bases for V and 0 bases for J; bases not matched to a gene: 14. The CDR3 has 18 residues.

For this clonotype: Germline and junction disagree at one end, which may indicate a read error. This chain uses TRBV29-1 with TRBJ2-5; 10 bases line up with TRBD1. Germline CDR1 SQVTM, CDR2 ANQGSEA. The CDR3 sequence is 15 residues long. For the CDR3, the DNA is TGCAATGTTGAAGCTGACAGGGGGCGAGCAGAGACCCAGTGCTTC. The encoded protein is CNVEADRGRAETQCF.

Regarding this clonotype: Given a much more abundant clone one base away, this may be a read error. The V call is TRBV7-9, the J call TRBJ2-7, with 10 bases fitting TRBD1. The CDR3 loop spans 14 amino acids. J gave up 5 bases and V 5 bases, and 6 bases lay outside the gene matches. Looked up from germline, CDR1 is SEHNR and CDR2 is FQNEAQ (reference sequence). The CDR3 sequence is CASSPSGTGDEQYF. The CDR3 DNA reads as TGTGCCAGCAGCCCGTCCGGGACAGGGGACGAGCAGTACTTC.

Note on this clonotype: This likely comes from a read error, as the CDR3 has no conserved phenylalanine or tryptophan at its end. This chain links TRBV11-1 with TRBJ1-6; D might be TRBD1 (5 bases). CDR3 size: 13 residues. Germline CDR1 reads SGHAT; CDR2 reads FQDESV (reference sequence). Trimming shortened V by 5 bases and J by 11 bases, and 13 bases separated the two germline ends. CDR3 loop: CASSRTLVTPLHS. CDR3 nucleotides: TGTGCCAGCAGCCGGACACTGGTTACACCCCTCCACTCA.

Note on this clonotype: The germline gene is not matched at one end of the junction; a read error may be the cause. CDR3 coding DNA: TGCGCCAGCAGTTCCTGGGACAGGGGGGACTACAGCTTC. Its translation is CASSSWDRGDYSF. This chain uses TRBV12-3 or TRBV12-4 with TRBJ1-2, with 11 nucleotides matching TRBD1. The CDR3 sequence is 13 residues long.